A selection of T cell receptor beta chains follows, all from one sample in a study of T cells in Graves' hyperthyroidism and ophthalmopathy. TCRdb re-called the multiplex PCR reads with MiXCR, one entry per CDR3 protein. The profile shows 600,000 or so distinct CDR3 sequences, just over 45% of them singletons. The sample consisted of peripheral blood or thyroid tissue (not recorded which). The source is a woman in her late teens or twenties with Graves' hyperthyroidism. The CDR3 runs from the conserved cysteine through the conserved F or W. D genes are given only for firm matches. The size of a clone is reported for some rows only, either as once, few or many, or as a class for expanded clones.

j_gene: TRBJ1-5; abundance: -; v_gene: TRBV11-2; d_gene: -; CDR3aa: CVSSQGTVSNQPQHF
j_gene: TRBJ1-6; abundance: many; v_gene: TRBV5-1; d_gene: -; CDR3aa: CASSTPNSPLHF
j_gene: -; abundance: -; v_gene: TRBV2; d_gene: TRBD1; CDR3aa: CASSETGVGNTIYF
j_gene: TRBJ2-7; abundance: many; v_gene: TRBV2; d_gene: TRBD2; CDR3aa: CASSEGGRPDEQYF
j_gene: TRBJ1-6; abundance: -; v_gene: TRBV25-1; d_gene: -; CDR3aa: CASSWIDRRLSYNSPLHF
j_gene: TRBJ2-7; abundance: many; v_gene: TRBV10-3; d_gene: -; CDR3aa: CAILESMNNEQYF
j_gene: TRBJ2-7; abundance: -; v_gene: TRBV2; d_gene: TRBD2; CDR3aa: CASSPPGGTYEQYF
j_gene: TRBJ2-7; abundance: few; v_gene: TRBV7-6; d_gene: -; CDR3aa: CASARRSISGSYEQYF
j_gene: TRBJ2-2; abundance: few; v_gene: TRBV11-1; d_gene: -; CDR3aa: CASSPILTGELFF
j_gene: TRBJ2-3; abundance: -; v_gene: TRBV6-1; d_gene: -; CDR3aa: CASSGTATRRATQYF
j_gene: TRBJ2-7; abundance: -; v_gene: TRBV5-1; d_gene: -; CDR3aa: CASSLGGSVTEQYF
j_gene: TRBJ2-5; abundance: -; v_gene: TRBV25-1; d_gene: -; CDR3aa: CASSLEGNQPQYF
j_gene: TRBJ2-2; abundance: few; v_gene: TRBV7-3; d_gene: TRBD1; CDR3aa: CASSFLGTGPGTGELFF
j_gene: TRBJ1-6; abundance: many; v_gene: TRBV6-5; d_gene: TRBD1; CDR3aa: CASSGQGARSPLHF
j_gene: TRBJ1-1; abundance: many; v_gene: TRBV29-1; d_gene: -; CDR3aa: CSAFKNTEAFF
j_gene: TRBJ1-1; abundance: many; v_gene: TRBV5-6; d_gene: -; CDR3aa: CASSRRRYTEAFF
j_gene: TRBJ2-5; abundance: once; v_gene: TRBV10-3; d_gene: -; CDR3aa: CAISSGTETQYF
j_gene: TRBJ1-3; abundance: many; v_gene: TRBV25-1; d_gene: -; CDR3aa: CASSESIYSRAPGNTIYF
j_gene: TRBJ2-7; abundance: once; v_gene: TRBV6-4; d_gene: TRBD2; CDR3aa: CAISDPRAGGYEQYF
j_gene: TRBJ2-7; abundance: few; v_gene: TRBV5-1; d_gene: TRBD2; CDR3aa: CASSPKPSGSLHEQYF
j_gene: TRBJ1-4; abundance: many; v_gene: TRBV7-9; d_gene: TRBD1; CDR3aa: CASSWTGLEEKLFF
j_gene: TRBJ1-1; abundance: few; v_gene: TRBV10-3; d_gene: -; CDR3aa: CAISRDTIPSHPNTEAFF
j_gene: TRBJ2-7; abundance: -; v_gene: TRBV12-3/TRBV12-4; d_gene: TRBD2; CDR3aa: CASSSGLAEFYEQYF
j_gene: TRBJ1-1; abundance: -; v_gene: TRBV29-1; d_gene: -; CDR3aa: CSASDTYTEAFF
j_gene: TRBJ2-2; abundance: -; v_gene: TRBV19; d_gene: TRBD2; CDR3aa: CASSTVLAGGPHTRELFF
j_gene: TRBJ2-5; abundance: -; v_gene: TRBV15; d_gene: TRBD2; CDR3aa: CATSDSQGTSGEGETQYF
j_gene: TRBJ2-7; abundance: few; v_gene: TRBV29-1; d_gene: TRBD2; CDR3aa: CSVYGTSGRDSYEQYF
j_gene: TRBJ1-5; abundance: -; v_gene: TRBV7-2; d_gene: -; CDR3aa: CASSPGILSNQPQHF
j_gene: TRBJ1-5; abundance: -; v_gene: TRBV12-3/TRBV12-4; d_gene: -; CDR3aa: CASSFWGNSNQPQHF
j_gene: TRBJ1-5; abundance: many; v_gene: TRBV2; d_gene: -; CDR3aa: CASIPGQGDQPQHF
j_gene: TRBJ1-1; abundance: many; v_gene: TRBV2; d_gene: -; CDR3aa: CASSEGDSPEAFF
j_gene: TRBJ2-5; abundance: -; v_gene: TRBV20-1; d_gene: -; CDR3aa: CSARGPGVQETQYF
j_gene: TRBJ2-7; abundance: -; v_gene: TRBV7-9; d_gene: TRBD1; CDR3aa: CASSLSGGGDRTYEQYF
j_gene: TRBJ2-7; abundance: few; v_gene: TRBV29-1; d_gene: -; CDR3aa: CSVLDRPYEQYF
j_gene: TRBJ2-2; abundance: -; v_gene: TRBV20-1; d_gene: TRBD2; CDR3aa: CSARDLESSGTGELFF
j_gene: TRBJ2-5; abundance: few; v_gene: TRBV19; d_gene: -; CDR3aa: CASSRANGETQYF
j_gene: TRBJ1-5; abundance: -; v_gene: TRBV10-3; d_gene: -; CDR3aa: CAISDRGSGSNQPQHF
j_gene: TRBJ1-1; abundance: -; v_gene: TRBV20-1; d_gene: TRBD1; CDR3aa: CSATSYRDRARNTEAFF
j_gene: TRBJ1-2; abundance: few; v_gene: TRBV19; d_gene: -; CDR3aa: CASSGWSGTDGYTF
j_gene: TRBJ2-5; abundance: -; v_gene: TRBV24-1; d_gene: -; CDR3aa: CATSATGLGFGETQYF
j_gene: TRBJ2-7; abundance: -; v_gene: TRBV7-6; d_gene: -; CDR3aa: CASRSTASSYEQYF
j_gene: TRBJ2-7; abundance: -; v_gene: TRBV9; d_gene: TRBD1; CDR3aa: CASSEGQVAYEQYF
j_gene: TRBJ1-5; abundance: few; v_gene: TRBV20-1; d_gene: TRBD1; CDR3aa: CSAGTDRGNQPQHF
j_gene: TRBJ2-5; abundance: -; v_gene: TRBV7-9; d_gene: TRBD2; CDR3aa: CASSNPRTSGFKGDRQETQYF
j_gene: TRBJ1-1; abundance: many; v_gene: TRBV20-1; d_gene: -; CDR3aa: CSARSQGSNTEAFF
j_gene: TRBJ2-7; abundance: -; v_gene: TRBV6-1; d_gene: TRBD1; CDR3aa: CASSEVYGTGSYEQYF
j_gene: TRBJ1-6; abundance: -; v_gene: TRBV5-1; d_gene: TRBD1; CDR3aa: CASSLLTGGNSPLHF
j_gene: TRBJ2-2; abundance: -; v_gene: TRBV19; d_gene: -; CDR3aa: CASKKGSRWDIGTGELFF
j_gene: TRBJ2-7; abundance: -; v_gene: TRBV29-1; d_gene: -; CDR3aa: CSVVPLGYEQYF
j_gene: TRBJ1-1; abundance: -; v_gene: TRBV25-1; d_gene: -; CDR3aa: CASRPRVLRTFF
j_gene: TRBJ2-5; abundance: -; v_gene: TRBV11-2; d_gene: -; CDR3aa: CASSFSRGLGQEAQYF
j_gene: TRBJ1-1; abundance: -; v_gene: TRBV20-1; d_gene: -; CDR3aa: CSADNSGNTEAFF
j_gene: TRBJ1-2; abundance: -; v_gene: TRBV20-1; d_gene: -; CDR3aa: CSARDPGADGYTF